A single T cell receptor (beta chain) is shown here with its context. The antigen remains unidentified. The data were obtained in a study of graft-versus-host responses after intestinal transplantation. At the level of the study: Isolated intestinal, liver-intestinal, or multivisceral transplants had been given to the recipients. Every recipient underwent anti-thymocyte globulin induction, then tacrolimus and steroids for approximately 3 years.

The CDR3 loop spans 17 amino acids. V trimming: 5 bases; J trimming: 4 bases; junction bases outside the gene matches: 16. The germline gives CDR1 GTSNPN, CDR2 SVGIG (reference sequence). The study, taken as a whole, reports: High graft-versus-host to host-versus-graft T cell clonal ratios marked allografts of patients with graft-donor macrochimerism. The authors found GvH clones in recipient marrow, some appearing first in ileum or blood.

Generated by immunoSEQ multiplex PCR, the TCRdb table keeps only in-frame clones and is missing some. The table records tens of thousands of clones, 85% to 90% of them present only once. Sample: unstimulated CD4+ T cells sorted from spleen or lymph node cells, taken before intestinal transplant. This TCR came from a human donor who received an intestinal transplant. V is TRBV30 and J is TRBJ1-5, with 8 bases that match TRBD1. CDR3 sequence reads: CAWSPRQGAVSNQPQHF. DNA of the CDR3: TGTGCCTGGTCGCCCCGCCAGGGGGCGGTCTCGAATCAGCCCCAGCATTTT.